This TCR beta chain was recovered during a study of beta chain features in type 1 diabetes. Germline CDR1 and CDR2: SGHRS and YFSETQ. V dropped 0 bases and J dropped 2 bases, with 7 bases sitting between them. The CDR3 sequence is 14 residues long. Sequencing targeted expressed TCRB transcripts, as all isolated RNA had been reverse transcribed. About 3.57 million reads, on average, came from each naive, central memory and regulatory T cell sample. TCRdb's table, derived via immunoSEQ multiplex PCR, lists solely in-frame clones and lacks some. The table records hundreds of thousands of clones, around 15% of them present only once.

The V gene is TRBV5-1, the J gene TRBJ2-3; D unresolved. The sequence was collected from a man between 18 and 35 years old in good health. The source material was naive CD4+ T cells from blood. CDR3 sequence (DNA): TGCGCCAGCAGCTTGGTTGATTTCACAGATACGCAGTATTTT. Protein sequence: CASSLVDFTDTQYF.